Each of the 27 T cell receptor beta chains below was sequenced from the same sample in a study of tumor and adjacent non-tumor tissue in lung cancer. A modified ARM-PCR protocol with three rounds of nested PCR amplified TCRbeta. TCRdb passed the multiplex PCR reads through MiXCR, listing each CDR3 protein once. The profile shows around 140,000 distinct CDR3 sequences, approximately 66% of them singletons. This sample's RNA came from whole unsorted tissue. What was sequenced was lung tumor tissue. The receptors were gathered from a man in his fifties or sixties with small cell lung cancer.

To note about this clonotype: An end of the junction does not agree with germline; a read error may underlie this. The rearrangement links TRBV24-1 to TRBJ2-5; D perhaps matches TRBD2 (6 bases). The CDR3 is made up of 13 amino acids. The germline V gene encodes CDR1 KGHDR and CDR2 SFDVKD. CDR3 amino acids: CATSYAPRETQHF. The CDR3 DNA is TGTGCCACCAGTTATGCCCCACGGGAGACCCAGCACTTC.

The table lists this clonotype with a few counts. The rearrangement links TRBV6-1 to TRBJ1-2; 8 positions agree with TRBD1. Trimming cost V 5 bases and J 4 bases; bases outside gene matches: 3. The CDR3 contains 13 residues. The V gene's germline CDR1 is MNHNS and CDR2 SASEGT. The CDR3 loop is CASSRDRGYGYTF. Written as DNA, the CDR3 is TGTGCCAGCAGTCGCGACAGGGGCTATGGCTACACCTTC.

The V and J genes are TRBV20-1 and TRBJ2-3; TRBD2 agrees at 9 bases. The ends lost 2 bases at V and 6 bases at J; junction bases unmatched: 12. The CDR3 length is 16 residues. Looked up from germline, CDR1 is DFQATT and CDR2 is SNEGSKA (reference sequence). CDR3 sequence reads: CSARSVTSGRYDTQYF. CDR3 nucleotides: TGCAGTGCTAGAAGTGTGACTAGCGGAAGATACGATACGCAGTATTTT.

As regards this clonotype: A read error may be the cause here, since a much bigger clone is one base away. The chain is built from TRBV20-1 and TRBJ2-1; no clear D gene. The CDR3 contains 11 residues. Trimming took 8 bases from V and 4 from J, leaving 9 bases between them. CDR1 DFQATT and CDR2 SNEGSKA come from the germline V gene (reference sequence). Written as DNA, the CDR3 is TGCAGTATATCCCCATACAATGAGCAGTTCTTC. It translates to CSISPYNEQFF.

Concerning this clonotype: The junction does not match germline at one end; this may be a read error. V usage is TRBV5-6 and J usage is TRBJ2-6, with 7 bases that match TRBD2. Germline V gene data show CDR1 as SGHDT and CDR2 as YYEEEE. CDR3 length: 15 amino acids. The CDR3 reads CASNLGGAGANVLTF. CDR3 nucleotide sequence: TGTGCCAGCAACTTGGGGGGGGCTGGGGCCAACGTCCTGACTTTC. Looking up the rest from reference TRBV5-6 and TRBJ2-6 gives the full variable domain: DAGVTQSPTHLIKTRGQQVTLRCSPKSGHDTVSWYQQALGQGPQFIFQYYEEEERQRGNFPDRFSGHQFPNYSSELNVNALLLGDSALYLCASNLGGAGANVLTFGAGSRLTVL.

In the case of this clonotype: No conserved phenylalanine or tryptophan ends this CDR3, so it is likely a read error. The CDR3 loop reads CARSTGLAVNEQFL. CDR3 nucleotides: TGTGCCAGGAGCACCGGACTAGCGGTGAATGAGCAGTTCTTA. This sequence joins TRBV11-3 and TRBJ2-1, with 10 bases identical to TRBD2. The CDR3 runs 14 residues. With 9 bases clipped from V and 7 bases from J, the junction kept 9 bases outside the gene matches. The germline V gene encodes CDR1 SGHNT and CDR2 YENEEA.

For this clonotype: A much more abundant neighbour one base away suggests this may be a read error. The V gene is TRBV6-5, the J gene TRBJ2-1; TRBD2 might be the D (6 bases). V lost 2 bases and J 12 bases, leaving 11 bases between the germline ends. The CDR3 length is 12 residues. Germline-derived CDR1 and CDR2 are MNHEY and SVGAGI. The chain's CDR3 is CASSYVGGGQFF. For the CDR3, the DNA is TGTGCCAGCAGTTACGTGGGAGGTGGGCAGTTCTTC.

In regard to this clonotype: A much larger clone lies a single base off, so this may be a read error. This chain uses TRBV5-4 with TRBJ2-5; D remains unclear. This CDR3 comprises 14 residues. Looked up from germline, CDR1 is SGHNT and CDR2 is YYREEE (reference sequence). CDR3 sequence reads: CTSSLPGSQETQYF. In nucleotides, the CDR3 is TGTACCAGCAGCTTGCCCGGCAGCCAAGAGACCCAGTACTTC. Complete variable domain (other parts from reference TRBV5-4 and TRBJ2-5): ETGVTQSPTHLIKTRGQQVTLRCSSQSGHNTVSWYQQALGQGPQFIFQYYREEENGRGNFPPRFSGLQFPNYSSELNVNALELDDSALYLCTSSLPGSQETQYFGPGTRLLVL.

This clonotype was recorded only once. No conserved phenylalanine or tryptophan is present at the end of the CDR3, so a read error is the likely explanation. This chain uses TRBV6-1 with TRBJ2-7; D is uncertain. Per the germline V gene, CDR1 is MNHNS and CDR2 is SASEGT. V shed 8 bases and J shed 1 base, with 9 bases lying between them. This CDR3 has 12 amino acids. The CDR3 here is CASAPDSYEQYA. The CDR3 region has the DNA TGTGCCAGCGCCCCGGATTCCTACGAGCAGTACGCC.

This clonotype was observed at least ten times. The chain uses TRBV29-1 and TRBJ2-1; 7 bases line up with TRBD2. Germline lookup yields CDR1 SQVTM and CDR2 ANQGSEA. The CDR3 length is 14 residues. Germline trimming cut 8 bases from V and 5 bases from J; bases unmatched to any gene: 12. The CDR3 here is CSSGGGRADNEQFF. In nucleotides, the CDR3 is TGCAGCTCGGGGGGAGGGAGGGCTGACAATGAGCAGTTCTTC.

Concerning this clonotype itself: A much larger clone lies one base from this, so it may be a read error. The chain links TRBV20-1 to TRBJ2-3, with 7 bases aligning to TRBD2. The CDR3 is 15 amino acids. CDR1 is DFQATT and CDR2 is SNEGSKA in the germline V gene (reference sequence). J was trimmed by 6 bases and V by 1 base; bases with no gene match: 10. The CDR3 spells CSARVSGNRFDTQYF. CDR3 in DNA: TGCAGTGCTAGAGTCAGCGGGAACCGCTTTGATACGCAGTATTTT.

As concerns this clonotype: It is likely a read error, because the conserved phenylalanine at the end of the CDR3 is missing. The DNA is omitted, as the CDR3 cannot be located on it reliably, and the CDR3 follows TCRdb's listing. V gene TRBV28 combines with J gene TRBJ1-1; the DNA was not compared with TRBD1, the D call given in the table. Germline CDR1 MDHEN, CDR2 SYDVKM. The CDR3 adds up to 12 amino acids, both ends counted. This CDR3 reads CASSTAGTGPFI.

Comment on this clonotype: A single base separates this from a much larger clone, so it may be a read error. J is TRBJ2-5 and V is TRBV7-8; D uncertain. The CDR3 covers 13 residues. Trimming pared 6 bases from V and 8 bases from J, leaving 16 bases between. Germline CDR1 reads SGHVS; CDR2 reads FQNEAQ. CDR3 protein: CASSIGLGDTQYF. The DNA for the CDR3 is TGTGCCAGCAGTATAGGTCTCGGAGATACCCAGTACTTC.

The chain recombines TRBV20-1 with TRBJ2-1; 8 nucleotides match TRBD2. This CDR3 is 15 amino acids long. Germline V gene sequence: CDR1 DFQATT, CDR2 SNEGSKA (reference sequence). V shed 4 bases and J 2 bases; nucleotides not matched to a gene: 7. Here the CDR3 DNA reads TGCAGTGCTAAATCGTTTAGCGGGGCCTACAATGAGCAGTTCTTC. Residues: CSAKSFSGAYNEQFF.

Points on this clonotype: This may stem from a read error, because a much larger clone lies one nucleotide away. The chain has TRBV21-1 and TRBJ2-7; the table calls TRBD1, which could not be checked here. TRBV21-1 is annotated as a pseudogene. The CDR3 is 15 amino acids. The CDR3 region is CANSKAGDRPYEQYV. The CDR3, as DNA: TGTGCCAACAGCAAAGCGGGAGACAGACCCTACGAGCAGTACGTC.

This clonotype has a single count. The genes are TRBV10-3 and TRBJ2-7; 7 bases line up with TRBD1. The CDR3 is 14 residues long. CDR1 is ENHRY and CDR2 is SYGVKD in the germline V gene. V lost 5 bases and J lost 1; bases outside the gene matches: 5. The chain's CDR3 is CAISSATGSYEQYV. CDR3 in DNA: TGTGCCATCAGTTCCGCGACAGGGTCCTACGAGCAGTACGTC.

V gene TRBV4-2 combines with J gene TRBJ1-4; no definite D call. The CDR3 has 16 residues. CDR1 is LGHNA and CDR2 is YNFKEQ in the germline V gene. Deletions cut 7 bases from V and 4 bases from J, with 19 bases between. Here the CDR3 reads CASNPFMQANNEKLFF. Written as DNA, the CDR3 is TGTGCCAGCAACCCGTTTATGCAGGCCAATAATGAAAAACTGTTTTTT.

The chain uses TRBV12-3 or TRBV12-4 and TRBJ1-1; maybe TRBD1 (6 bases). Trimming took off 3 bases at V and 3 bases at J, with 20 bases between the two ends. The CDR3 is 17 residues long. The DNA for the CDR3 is TGTGCCAGCAGTTTTTCGGGGGCCGGCCGTATGGACACTGAAGCTTTCTTT. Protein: CASSFSGAGRMDTEAFF.

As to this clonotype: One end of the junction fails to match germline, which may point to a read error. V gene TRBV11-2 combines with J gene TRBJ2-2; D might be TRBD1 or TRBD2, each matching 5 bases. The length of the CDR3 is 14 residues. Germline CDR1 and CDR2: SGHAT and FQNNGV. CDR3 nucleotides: TGTGCCAGCAGCCGGGACCATGTGGAGAGGGAGCTGTCTTTT. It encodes CASSRDHVERELSF.

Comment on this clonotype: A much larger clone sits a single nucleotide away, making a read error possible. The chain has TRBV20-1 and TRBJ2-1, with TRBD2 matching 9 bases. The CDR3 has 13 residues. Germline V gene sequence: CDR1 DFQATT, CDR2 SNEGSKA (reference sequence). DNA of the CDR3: TGCAGCGAGATTAGCGGGAGAAGCAATGAGCAGTTCTTC. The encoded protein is CSEISGRSNEQFF.

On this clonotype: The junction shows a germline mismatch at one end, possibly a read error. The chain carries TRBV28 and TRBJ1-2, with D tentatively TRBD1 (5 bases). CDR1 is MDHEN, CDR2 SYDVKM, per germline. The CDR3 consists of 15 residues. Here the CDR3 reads CASSSYSGTRYDYTF. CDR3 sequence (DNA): TGTGCCAGCAGTTCATACTCCGGGACTCGCTATGACTACACCTTC.

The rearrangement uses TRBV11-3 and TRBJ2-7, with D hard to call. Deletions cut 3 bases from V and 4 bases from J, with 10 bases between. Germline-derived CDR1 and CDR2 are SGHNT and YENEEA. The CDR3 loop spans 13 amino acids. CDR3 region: CASSLGSHYEQYF. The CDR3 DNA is TGTGCCAGCAGCTTGGGCAGCCATTACGAGCAGTACTTC. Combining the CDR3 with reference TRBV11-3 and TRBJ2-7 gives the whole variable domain EAGVVQSPRYKIIEKKQPVAFWCNPISGHNTLYWYLQNLGQGPELLIRYENEEAVDDSQLPKDRFSAERLKGVDSTLKIQPAELGDSAVYLCASSLGSHYEQYFGPGTRLTVT.

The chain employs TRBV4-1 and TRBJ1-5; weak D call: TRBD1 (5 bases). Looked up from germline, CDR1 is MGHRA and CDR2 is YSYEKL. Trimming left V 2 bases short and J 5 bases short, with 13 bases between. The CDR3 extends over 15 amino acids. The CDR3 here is CASSQQTEHDQPQHF. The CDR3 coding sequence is TGCGCCAGCAGCCAACAGACAGAGCACGATCAGCCCCAGCATTTT.

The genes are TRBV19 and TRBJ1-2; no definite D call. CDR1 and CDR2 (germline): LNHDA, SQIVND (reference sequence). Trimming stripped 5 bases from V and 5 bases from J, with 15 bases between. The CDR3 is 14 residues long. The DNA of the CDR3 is TGTGCCAGTAGTGTAGGTTCGGGAATGTATGGCTACACCTTC. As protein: CASSVGSGMYGYTF.

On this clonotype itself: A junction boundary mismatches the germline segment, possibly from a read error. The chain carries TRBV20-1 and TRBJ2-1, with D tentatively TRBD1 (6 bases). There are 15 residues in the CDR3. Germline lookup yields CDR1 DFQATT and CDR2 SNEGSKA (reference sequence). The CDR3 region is CRARDPASGVNEQFF. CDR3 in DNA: TGCAGAGCTAGAGATCCTGCGTCAGGGGTGAATGAGCAGTTCTTC.

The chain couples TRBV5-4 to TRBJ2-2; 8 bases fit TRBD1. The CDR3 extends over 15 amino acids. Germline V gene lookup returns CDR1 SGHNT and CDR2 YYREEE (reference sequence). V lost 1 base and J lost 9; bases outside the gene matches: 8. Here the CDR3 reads CASSLRDRSSRELFF. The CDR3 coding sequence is TGTGCCAGCAGCTTGCGGGACAGGTCGAGCAGGGAGCTGTTTTTT.

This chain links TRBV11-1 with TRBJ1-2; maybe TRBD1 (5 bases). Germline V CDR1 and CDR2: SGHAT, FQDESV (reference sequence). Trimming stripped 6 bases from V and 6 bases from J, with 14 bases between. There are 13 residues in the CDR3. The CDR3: CASRLRDVNGYTF. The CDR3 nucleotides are TGTGCCAGCAGACTCAGGGACGTAAATGGCTACACCTTC. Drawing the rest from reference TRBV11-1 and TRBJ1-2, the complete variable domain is EAEVAQSPRYKITEKSQAVAFWCDPISGHATLYWYRQILGQGPELLVQFQDESVVDDSQLPKDRFSAERLKGVDSTLKIQPAELGDSAMYLCASRLRDVNGYTFGSGTRLTVV.